The present TCR beta chain was sequenced within a study of blood T cell repertoires in COVID-19. Authors' processing steps: Cell counts per sample came from amplifying reference gene primers. Only in-frame clones appear in the TCRdb table, and some are missing; sequencing was by immunoSEQ multiplex PCR. The V and J calls and the clone size are those of that table, but D and trimming were determined from the DNA. This sample yields 76,000 or so clones, of which about 93% are seen a single time; approximately 5.3% belongs to the top ten. The CDR3 runs 14 residues. Germline V lookup: CDR1 GTSNPN, CDR2 SVGIG (reference sequence). The V gene end was trimmed by 5 bases and the J gene end by 5 bases; junction bases not matched to a gene: 11.

Sequencing was performed on peripheral blood. This clonotype originated in a human donor in a cohort sampled during active COVID-19. J is TRBJ1-2 and V is TRBV30; 7 bases fit TRBD1. The CDR3 region has the DNA TGTGCCTGGGATGAGGGACAGAACATTTATGGCTACACCTTC. This encodes CAWDEGQNIYGYTF.